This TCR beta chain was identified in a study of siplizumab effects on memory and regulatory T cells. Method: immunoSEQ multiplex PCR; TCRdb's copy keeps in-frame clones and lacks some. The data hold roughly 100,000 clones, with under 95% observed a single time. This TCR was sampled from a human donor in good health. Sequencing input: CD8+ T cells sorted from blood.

CDR3 in DNA: TGTGCCAGCAGCTTAGGGATCGACAGGGCGTACAATGAGCAGTTCTTC. It encodes CASSLGIDRAYNEQFF. This chain joins TRBV7-9 and TRBJ2-1; 7 nucleotides agree with TRBD1. Germline values: CDR1 SEHNR, CDR2 FQNEAQ (reference sequence). V lost 1 base, J lost 4 bases, and 7 bases stayed unmatched. This CDR3 is built from 16 residues.